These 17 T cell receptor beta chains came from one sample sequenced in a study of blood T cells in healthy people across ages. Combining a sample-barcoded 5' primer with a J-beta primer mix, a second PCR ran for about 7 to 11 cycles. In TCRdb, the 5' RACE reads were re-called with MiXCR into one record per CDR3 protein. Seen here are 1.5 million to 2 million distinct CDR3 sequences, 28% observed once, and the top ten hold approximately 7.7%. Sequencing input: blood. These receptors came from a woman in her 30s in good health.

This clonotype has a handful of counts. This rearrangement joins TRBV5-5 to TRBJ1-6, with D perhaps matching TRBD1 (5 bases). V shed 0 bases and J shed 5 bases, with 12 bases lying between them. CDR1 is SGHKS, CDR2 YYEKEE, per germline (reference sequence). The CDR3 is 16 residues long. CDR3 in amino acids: CASSLVWGSHNSPLHF. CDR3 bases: TGTGCCAGCAGCTTGGTGTGGGGGAGTCATAATTCACCCCTCCACTTT. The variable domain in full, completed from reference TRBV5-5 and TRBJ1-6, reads DAGVTQSPTHLIKTRGQQVTLRCSPISGHKSVSWYQQVLGQGPQFIFQYYEKEERGRGNFPDRFSARQFPNYSSELNVNALLLGDSALYLCASSLVWGSHNSPLHFGNGTRLTVT.

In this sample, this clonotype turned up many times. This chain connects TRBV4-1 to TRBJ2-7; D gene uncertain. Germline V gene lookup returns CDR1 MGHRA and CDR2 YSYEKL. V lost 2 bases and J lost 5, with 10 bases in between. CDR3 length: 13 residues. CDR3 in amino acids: CASSQPLQHEQYF. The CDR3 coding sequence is TGCGCCAGCAGCCAACCCCTGCAACACGAGCAGTACTTC.

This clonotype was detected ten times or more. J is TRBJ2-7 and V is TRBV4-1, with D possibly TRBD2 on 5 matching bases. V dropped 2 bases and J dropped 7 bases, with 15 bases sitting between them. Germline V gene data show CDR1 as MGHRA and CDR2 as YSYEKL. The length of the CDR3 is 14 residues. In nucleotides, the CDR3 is TGCGCCAGCAGCCAAAGGGAGCGATCGGGGGAGCAGTACTTC. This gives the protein CASSQRERSGEQYF.

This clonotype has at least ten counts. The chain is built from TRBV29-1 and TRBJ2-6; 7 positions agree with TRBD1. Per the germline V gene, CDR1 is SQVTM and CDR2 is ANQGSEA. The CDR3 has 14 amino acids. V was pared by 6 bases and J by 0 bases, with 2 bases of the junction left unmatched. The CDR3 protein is CSVGTDSGANVLTF. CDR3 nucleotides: TGCAGCGTCGGGACAGACTCTGGGGCCAACGTCCTGACTTTC.

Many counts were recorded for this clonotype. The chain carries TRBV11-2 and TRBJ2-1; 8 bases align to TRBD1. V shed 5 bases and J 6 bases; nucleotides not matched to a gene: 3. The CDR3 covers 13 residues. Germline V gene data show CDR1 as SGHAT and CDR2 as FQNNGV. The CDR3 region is CASSMDRANEQFF. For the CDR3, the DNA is TGTGCCAGCAGCATGGACAGGGCCAATGAGCAGTTCTTC.

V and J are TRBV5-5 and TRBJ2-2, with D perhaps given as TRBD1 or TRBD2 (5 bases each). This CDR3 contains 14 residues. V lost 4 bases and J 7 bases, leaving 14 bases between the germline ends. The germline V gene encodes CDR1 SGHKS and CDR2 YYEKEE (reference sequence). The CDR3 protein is CASSPHEGIGELFF. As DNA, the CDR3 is TGTGCCAGCAGCCCCCATGAGGGGATCGGGGAGCTGTTTTTT.

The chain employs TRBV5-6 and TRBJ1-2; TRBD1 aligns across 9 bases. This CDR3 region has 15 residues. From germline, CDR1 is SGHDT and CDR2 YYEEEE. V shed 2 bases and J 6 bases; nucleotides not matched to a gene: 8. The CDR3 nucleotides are TGTGCCAGCAGCTTATTTGACAGGGGGAAAGATGGCTACACCTTC. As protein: CASSLFDRGKDGYTF.

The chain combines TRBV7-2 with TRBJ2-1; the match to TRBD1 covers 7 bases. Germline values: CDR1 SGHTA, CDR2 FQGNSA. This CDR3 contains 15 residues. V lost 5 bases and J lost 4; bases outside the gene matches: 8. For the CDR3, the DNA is TGTGCCAGCAGCCAAACGACAGGGATATACAATGAGCAGTTCTTC. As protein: CASSQTTGIYNEQFF.

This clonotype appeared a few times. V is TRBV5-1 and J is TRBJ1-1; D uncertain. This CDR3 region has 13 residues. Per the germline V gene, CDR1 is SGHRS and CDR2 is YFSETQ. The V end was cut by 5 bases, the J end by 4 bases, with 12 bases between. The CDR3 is CASRIEEITEAFF. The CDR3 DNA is TGCGCCAGCAGGATTGAGGAGATCACTGAAGCTTTCTTT.

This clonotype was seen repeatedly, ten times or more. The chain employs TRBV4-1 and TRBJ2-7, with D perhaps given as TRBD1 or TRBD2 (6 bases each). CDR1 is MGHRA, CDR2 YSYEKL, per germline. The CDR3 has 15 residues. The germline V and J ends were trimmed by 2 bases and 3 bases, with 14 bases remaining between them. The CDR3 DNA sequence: TGCGCCAGCAGCCAATCGGTCGGGGGCAGCTACGAGCAGTACTTC. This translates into CASSQSVGGSYEQYF.

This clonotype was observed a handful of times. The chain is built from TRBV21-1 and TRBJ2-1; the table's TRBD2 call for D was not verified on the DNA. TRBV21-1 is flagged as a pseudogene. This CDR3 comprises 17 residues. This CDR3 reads CASSNIAGGSSYNEQFF. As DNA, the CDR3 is TGTGCCAGCAGCAATATAGCGGGGGGGAGCTCCTACAATGAGCAGTTCTTC.

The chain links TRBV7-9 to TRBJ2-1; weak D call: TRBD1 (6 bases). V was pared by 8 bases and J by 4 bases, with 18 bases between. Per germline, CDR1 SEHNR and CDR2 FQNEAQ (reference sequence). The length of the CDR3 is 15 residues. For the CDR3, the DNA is TGTGCCAGCGGTTCGAGGGGGTCCCCGTACAATGAGCAGTTCTTC. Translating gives CASGSRGSPYNEQFF. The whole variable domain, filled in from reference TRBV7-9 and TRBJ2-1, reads DTGVSQNPRHKITKRGQNVTFRCDPISEHNRLYWYRQTLGQGPEFLTYFQNEAQLEKSRLLSDRFSAERPKGSFSTLEIQRTEQGDSAMYLCASGSRGSPYNEQFFGPGTRLTVL.

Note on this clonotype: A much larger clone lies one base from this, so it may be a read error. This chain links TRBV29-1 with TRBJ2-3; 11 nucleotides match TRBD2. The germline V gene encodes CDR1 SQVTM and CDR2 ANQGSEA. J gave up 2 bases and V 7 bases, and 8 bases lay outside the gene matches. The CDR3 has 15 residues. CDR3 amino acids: CSGDKGLADTDTQYF. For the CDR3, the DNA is TGCAGCGGGGACAAGGGACTAGCGGACACAGATACGCAGTATTTT.

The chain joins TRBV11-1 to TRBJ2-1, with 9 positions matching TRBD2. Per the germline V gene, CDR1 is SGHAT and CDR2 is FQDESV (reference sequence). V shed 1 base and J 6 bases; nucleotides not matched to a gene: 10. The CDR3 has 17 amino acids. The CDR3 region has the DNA TGTGCCAGCAGCTTAGGGTCCGTCCGCGGGAGGGGCAATGAGCAGTTCTTC. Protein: CASSLGSVRGRGNEQFF.

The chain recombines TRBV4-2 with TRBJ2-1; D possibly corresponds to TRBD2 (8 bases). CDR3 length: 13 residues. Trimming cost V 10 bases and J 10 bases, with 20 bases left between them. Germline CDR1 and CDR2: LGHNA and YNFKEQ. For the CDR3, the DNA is TGTGCCACGGGAGGGGGCCCCTCCAACGAGCAGTTCTTC. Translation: CATGGGPSNEQFF.

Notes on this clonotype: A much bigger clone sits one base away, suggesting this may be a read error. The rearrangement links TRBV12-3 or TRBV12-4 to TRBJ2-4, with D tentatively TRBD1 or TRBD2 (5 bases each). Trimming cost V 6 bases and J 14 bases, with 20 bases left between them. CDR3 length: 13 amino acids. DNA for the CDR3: TGTGCCAGCAGGTTATCCGGGACGGCGGAAAAGTACTTC. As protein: CASRLSGTAEKYF.

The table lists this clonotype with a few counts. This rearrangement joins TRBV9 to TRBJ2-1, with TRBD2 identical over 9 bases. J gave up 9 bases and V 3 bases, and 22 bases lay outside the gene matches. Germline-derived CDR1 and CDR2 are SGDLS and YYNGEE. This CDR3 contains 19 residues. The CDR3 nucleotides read TGTGCCAGCAGCGGTACCGGGACTAGCTACACAGGCGGGTTCGGTGAGCAGTTCTTC. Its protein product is CASSGTGTSYTGGFGEQFF.